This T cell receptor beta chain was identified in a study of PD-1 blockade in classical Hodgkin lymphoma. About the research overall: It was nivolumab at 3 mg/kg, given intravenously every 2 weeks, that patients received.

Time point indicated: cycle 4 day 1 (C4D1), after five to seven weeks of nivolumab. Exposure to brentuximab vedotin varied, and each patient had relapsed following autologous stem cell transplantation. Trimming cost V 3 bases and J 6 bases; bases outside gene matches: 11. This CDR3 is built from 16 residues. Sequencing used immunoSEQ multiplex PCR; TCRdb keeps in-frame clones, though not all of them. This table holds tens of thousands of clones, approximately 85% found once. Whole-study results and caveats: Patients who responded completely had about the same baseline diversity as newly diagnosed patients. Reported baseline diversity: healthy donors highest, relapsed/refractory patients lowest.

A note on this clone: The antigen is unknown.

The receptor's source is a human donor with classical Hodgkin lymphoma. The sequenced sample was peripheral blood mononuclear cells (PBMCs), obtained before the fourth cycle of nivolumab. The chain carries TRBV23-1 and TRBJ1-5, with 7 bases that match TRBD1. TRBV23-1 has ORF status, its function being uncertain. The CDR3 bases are TGCGCCAGCAGTCACGGGACAGATCAGTGGGGTCAGCCCCAGCATTTT. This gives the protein CASSHGTDQWGQPQHF.